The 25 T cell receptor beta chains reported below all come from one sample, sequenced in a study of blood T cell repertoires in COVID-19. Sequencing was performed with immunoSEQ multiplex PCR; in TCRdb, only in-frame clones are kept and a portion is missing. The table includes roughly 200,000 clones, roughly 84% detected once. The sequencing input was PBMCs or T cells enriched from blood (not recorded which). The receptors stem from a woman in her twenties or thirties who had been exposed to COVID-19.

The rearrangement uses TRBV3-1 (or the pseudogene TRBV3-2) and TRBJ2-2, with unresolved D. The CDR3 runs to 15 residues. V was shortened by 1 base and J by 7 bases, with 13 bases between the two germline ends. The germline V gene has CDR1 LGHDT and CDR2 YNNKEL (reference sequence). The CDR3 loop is CASSQGKEGGGELFF. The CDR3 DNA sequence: TGTGCCAGCAGCCAAGGGAAAGAAGGCGGCGGGGAGCTGTTTTTT.

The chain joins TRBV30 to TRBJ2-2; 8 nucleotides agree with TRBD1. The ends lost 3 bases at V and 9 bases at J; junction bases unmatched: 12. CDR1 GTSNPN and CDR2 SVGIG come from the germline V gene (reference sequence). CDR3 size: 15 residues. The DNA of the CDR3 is TGTGCCTGGAGCAGGAACAGACAGGGGTCGAGGGAGCTGTTTTTT. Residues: CAWSRNRQGSRELFF. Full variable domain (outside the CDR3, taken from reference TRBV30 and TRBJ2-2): SQTIHQWPATLVQPVGSPLSLECTVEGTSNPNLYWYRQAAGRGLQLLFYSVGIGQISSEVPQNLSASRPQDRQFILSSKKLLLSDSGFYLCAWSRNRQGSRELFFGEGSRLTVL.

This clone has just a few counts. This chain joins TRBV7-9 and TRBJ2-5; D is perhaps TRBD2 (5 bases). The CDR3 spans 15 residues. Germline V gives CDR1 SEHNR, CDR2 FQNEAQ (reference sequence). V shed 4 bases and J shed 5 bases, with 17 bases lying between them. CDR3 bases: TGTGCCAGCAGCTCGACGGGGAGACTGGGGGAGACCCAGTACTTC. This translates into CASSSTGRLGETQYF. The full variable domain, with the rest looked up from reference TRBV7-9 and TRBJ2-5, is DTGVSQNPRHKITKRGQNVTFRCDPISEHNRLYWYRQTLGQGPEFLTYFQNEAQLEKSRLLSDRFSAERPKGSFSTLEIQRTEQGDSAMYLCASSSTGRLGETQYFGPGTRLLVL.

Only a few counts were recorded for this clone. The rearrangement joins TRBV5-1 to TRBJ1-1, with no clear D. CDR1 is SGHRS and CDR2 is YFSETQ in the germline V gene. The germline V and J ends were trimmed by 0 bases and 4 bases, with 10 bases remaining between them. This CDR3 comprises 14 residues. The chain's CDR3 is CASSLDSAITEAFF. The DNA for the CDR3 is TGCGCCAGCAGCTTGGATAGCGCGATCACTGAAGCTTTCTTT.

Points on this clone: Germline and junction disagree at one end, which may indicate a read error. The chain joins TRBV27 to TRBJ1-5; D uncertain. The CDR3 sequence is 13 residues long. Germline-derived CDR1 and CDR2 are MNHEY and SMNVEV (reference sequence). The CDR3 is CASGLGREWPQHF. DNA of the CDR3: TGTGCCAGCGGTTTGGGTCGGGAGTGGCCCCAGCATTTT.

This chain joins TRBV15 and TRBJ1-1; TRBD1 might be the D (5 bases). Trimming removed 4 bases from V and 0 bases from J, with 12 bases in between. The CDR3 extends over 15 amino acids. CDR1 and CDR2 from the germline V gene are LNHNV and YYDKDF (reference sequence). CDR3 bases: TGTGCCACCAGCAAGGATCCAGGGCTGAACACTGAAGCTTTCTTT. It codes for CATSKDPGLNTEAFF. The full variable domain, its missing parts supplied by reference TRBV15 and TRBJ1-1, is DAMVIQNPRYQVTQFGKPVTLSCSQTLNHNVMYWYQQKSSQAPKLLFHYYDKDFNNEADTPDNFQSRRPNTSFCFLDIRSPGLGDTAMYLCATSKDPGLNTEAFFGQGTRLTVV.

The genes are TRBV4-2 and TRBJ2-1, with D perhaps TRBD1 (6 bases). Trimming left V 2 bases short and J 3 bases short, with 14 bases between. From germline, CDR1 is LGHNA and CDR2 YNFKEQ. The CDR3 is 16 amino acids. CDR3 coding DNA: TGTGCCAGCAGCCAACTCCCGACAGGCGTCTACAATGAGCAGTTCTTC. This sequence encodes CASSQLPTGVYNEQFF.

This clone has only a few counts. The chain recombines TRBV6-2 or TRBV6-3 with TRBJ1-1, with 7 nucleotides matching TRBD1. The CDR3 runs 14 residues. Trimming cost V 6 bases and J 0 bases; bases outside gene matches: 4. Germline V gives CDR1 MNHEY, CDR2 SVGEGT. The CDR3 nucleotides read TGTGCCAGCAGCTCTGGACAGGTGAACACTGAAGCTTTCTTT. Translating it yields CASSSGQVNTEAFF.

This CDR3 reads CASSDRQSTEAFF. As DNA, the CDR3 is TGTGCCAGCAGCGACCGACAGAGCACTGAAGCTTTCTTT. The chain combines TRBV11-2 with TRBJ1-1; possible D gene TRBD1, 5 bases. The CDR3 covers 13 residues. Trimming removed 5 bases at V and 4 bases at J, with 11 bases between. From germline, CDR1 is SGHAT and CDR2 FQNNGV.

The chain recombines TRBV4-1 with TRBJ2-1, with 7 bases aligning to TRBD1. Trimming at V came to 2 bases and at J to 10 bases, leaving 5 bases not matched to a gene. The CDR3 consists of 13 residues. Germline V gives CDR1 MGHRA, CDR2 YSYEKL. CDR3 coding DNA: TGCGCCAGCAGCCAACAGGGGGTATACGAGCAGTTCTTC. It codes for CASSQQGVYEQFF.

CDR3 DNA: TGTGCCAGCAGCGTAAGGGGTAGCGGGGGGAACAATGAGCAGTTCTTC. Translated: CASSVRGSGGNNEQFF. The genes are TRBV9 and TRBJ2-1, with 10 bases fitting TRBD2. V lost 1 base, J lost 5 bases, and 6 bases stayed unmatched. The CDR3 is 16 amino acids. Per the germline V gene, CDR1 is SGDLS and CDR2 is YYNGEE.

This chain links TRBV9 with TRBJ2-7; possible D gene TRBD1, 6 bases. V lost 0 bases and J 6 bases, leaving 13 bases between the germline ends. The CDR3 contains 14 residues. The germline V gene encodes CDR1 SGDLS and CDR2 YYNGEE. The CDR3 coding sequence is TGTGCCAGCAGCGTAGTAGGGGGTTCTGGCGAGCAGTACTTC. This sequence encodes CASSVVGGSGEQYF.

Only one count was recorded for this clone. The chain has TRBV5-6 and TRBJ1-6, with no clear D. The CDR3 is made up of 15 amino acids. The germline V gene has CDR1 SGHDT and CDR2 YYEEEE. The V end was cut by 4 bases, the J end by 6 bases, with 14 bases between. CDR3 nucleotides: TGTGCCAGCAGCCAACGGGGTAGGCCTAATTCACCCCTCCACTTT. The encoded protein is CASSQRGRPNSPLHF.

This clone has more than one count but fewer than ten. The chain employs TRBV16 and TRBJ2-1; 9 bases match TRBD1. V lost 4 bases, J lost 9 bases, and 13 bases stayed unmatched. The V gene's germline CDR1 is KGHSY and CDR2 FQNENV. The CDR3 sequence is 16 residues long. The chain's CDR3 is CASSPATGGLYGEQFF. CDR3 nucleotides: TGTGCCAGCAGCCCGGCGACAGGGGGGTTATATGGTGAGCAGTTCTTC.

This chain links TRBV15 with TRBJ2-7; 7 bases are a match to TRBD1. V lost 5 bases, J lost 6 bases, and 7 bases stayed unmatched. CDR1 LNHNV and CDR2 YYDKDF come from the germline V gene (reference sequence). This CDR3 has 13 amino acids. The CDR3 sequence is CATSGRQGAEQYF. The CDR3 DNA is TGTGCCACCAGCGGTCGACAGGGAGCCGAGCAGTACTTC. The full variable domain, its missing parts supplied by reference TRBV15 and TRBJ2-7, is DAMVIQNPRYQVTQFGKPVTLSCSQTLNHNVMYWYQQKSSQAPKLLFHYYDKDFNNEADTPDNFQSRRPNTSFCFLDIRSPGLGDTAMYLCATSGRQGAEQYFGPGTRLTVT.

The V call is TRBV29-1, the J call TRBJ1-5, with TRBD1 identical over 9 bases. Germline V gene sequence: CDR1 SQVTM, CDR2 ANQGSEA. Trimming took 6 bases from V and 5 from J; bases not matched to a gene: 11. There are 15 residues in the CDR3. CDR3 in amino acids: CSVTTTGGPYQPQHF. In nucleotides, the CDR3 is TGCAGCGTGACAACCACAGGGGGCCCTTATCAGCCCCAGCATTTT.

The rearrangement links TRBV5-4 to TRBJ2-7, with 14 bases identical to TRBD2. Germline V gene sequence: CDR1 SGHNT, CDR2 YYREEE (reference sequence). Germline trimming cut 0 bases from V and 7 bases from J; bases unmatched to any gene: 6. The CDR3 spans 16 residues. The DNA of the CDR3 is TGTGCCAGCAGCTTGGGGACTAGCGGGGGGAACGGTGAGCAGTACTTC. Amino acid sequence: CASSLGTSGGNGEQYF.

The CDR3 is CASSLGRQGYTF. The CDR3 DNA is TGTGCCAGCAGTTTGGGGCGACAGGGCTACACCTTC. This sequence joins TRBV12-3 or TRBV12-4 and TRBJ1-2; TRBD1 is a possible D gene (5 bases). V was pared by 3 bases and J by 8 bases, with 10 bases between. This CDR3 comprises 12 residues.

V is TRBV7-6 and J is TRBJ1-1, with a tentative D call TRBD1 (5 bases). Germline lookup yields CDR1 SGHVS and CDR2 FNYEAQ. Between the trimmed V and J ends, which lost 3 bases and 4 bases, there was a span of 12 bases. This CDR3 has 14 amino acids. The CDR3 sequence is CASSLTARGTEAFF. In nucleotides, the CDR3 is TGTGCCAGCAGCTTGACAGCCCGTGGCACTGAAGCTTTCTTT. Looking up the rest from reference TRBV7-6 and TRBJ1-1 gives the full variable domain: GAGVSQSPRYKVTKRGQDVALRCDPISGHVSLYWYRQALGQGPEFLTYFNYEAQQDKSGLPNDRFSAERPEGSISTLTIQRTEQRDSAMYRCASSLTARGTEAFFGQGTRLTVV.

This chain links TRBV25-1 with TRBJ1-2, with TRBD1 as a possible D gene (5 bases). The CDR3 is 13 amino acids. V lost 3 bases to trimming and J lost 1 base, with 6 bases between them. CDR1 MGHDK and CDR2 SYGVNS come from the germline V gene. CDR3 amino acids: CASSEQGNYGYTF. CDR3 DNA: TGTGCCAGCAGTGAGCAGGGTAACTATGGCTACACCTTC.

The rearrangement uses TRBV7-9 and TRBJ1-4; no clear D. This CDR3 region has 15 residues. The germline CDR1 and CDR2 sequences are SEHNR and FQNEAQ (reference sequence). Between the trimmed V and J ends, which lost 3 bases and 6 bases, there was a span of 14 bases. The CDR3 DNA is TGTGCCAGCAGCTTTTCCCCCTACGGTGATGAAAAACTGTTTTTT. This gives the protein CASSFSPYGDEKLFF.

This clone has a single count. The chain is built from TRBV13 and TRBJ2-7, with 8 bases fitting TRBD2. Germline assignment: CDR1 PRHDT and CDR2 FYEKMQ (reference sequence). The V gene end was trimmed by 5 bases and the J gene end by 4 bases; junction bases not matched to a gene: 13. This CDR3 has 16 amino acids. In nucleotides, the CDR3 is TGTGCCAGCAGCGGCCCCGGGCGGGGGGACATTTACGAGCAGTACTTC. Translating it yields CASSGPGRGDIYEQYF. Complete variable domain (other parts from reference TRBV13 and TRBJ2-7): AAGVIQSPRHLIKEKRETATLKCYPIPRHDTVYWYQQGPGQDPQFLISFYEKMQSDKGSIPDRFSAQQFSDYHSELNMSSLELGDSALYFCASSGPGRGDIYEQYFGPGTRLTVT.

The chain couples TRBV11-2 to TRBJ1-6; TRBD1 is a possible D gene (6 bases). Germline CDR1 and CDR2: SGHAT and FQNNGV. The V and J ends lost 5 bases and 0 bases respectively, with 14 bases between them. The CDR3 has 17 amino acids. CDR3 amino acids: CASSTKDSDSYNSPLHF. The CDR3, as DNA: TGTGCCAGCAGCACAAAGGACAGTGACTCCTATAATTCACCCCTCCACTTT.

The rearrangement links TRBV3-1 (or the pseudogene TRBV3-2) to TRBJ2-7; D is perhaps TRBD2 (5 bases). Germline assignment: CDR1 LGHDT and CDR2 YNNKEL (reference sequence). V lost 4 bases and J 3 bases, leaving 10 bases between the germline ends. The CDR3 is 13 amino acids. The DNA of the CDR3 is TGTGCCAGCAGCCCGACTAACATCTACGAGCAGTACTTC. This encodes CASSPTNIYEQYF.

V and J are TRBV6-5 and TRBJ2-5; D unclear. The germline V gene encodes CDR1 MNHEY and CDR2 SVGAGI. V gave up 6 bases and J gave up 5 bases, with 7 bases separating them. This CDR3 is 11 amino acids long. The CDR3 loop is CASRAGETQYF. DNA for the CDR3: TGTGCCAGCAGGGCCGGGGAGACCCAGTACTTC.